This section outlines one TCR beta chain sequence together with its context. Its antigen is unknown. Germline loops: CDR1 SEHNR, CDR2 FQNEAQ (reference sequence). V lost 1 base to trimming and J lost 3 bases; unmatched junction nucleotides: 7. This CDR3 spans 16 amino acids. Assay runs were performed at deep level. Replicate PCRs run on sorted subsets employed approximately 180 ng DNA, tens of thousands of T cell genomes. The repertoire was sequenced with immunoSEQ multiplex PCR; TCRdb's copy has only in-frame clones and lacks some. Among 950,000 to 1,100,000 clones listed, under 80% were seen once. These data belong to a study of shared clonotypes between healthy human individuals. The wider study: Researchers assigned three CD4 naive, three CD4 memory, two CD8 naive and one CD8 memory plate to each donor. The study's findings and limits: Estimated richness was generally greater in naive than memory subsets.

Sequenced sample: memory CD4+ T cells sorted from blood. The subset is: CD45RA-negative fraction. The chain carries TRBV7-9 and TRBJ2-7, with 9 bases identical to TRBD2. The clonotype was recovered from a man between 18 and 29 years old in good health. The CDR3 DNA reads TGTGCCAGCAGCTTAGGGGACCGCGGGAGGGACTACGAGCAGTACTTC. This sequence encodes CASSLGDRGRDYEQYF.